One sample yielded the 25 T cell receptor beta chains listed below, sequenced in a study of T cell changes during pregnancy in multiple sclerosis. The method was immunoSEQ multiplex PCR; TCRdb's version includes in-frame clones alone and lacks a portion of them. This sample carries tens of thousands of clones, 91% of them seen once, and the ten largest clones take around 0.75%. Sequences were derived from peripheral blood, sampled in the third trimester of pregnancy. The source is a female donor in good health, enrolled as a control in a pregnancy study.

The V call is TRBV11-2, the J call TRBJ2-1; 12 bases line up with TRBD2. In germline, CDR1 is SGHAT, CDR2 FQNNGV. The CDR3 consists of 17 residues. V was clipped by 5 bases and J by 5 bases; unmatched bases: 10. CDR3 DNA: TGTGCCAGCAGCCGGGAAAGGGGACTAGCGGGCGACAATGAGCAGTTCTTC. It yields the protein CASSRERGLAGDNEQFF.

V is TRBV19 and J is TRBJ2-2; TRBD1 aligns across 10 bases. The germline V gene has CDR1 LNHDA and CDR2 SQIVND (reference sequence). The CDR3 spans 16 residues. The junction had 4 bases not matched to a gene; V was cut back by 2 bases and J by 4 bases. The CDR3 loop is CASSIRRTGGTGELFF. The CDR3 region has the DNA TGTGCCAGTAGTATAAGGAGGACAGGGGGCACCGGGGAGCTGTTTTTT.

The chain combines TRBV19 with TRBJ2-2; TRBD2 is a possible D gene (5 bases). This CDR3 is built from 14 residues. The germline CDR1 and CDR2 sequences are LNHDA and SQIVND (reference sequence). The germline V and J ends were trimmed by 8 bases and 4 bases, with 14 bases remaining between them. The CDR3 region has the DNA TGTGCCAGTGCCAAGGAGGTCCTCACCGGGGAGCTGTTTTTT. This codes for CASAKEVLTGELFF.

In regard to this clone: At one end, the junction sequence differs from germline, possibly due to a read error. The gene calls are TRBV6-5 and TRBJ1-2, with 9 bases fitting TRBD1. CDR3 length: 15 amino acids. The germline V gene encodes CDR1 MNHEY and CDR2 SVGAGI. CDR3 residues: CASSYAGTGKVRAFF. DNA of the CDR3: TGTGCCAGCAGTTACGCCGGGACAGGGAAGGTGAGGGCTTTCTTC.

This rearrangement joins TRBV4-3 to TRBJ1-2; D gene unclear. Trimming removed 4 bases from V and 3 bases from J, with 15 bases in between. Germline lookup yields CDR1 LGHNA and CDR2 YSLEER. The CDR3 loop spans 15 amino acids. The CDR3 protein is CASSPGLLTDYGYTF. The CDR3 DNA follows: TGCGCCAGCAGCCCGGGGTTATTGACGGACTATGGCTACACCTTC.

The J gene is TRBJ1-3, the V gene TRBV28; unclear D gene. V lost 5 bases to trimming and J lost 4 bases, with 9 bases between them. In germline, CDR1 is MDHEN, CDR2 SYDVKM. The CDR3 totals 13 residues. CDR3 DNA sequence: TGTGCCAGCAGTGTAATCCCGGGAAACACCATATATTTT. This encodes CASSVIPGNTIYF.

This sequence joins TRBV5-1 and TRBJ1-1; 8 bases agree with TRBD1. The CDR3 has 15 amino acids. The V segment lost 4 bases and the J segment 0 bases; nucleotides outside the gene matches: 5. Per germline, CDR1 SGHRS and CDR2 YFSETQ. CDR3 loop: CASSARTGLNTEAFF. The DNA for the CDR3 is TGCGCCAGCAGCGCCCGGACAGGGTTGAACACTGAAGCTTTCTTT.

The chain joins TRBV30 to TRBJ2-7, with TRBD2 matching over 7 bases. Per the germline V gene, CDR1 is GTSNPN and CDR2 is SVGIG (reference sequence). The junction had 12 bases not matched to a gene; V was cut back by 2 bases and J by 2 bases. The CDR3 runs 16 residues. As DNA, the CDR3 is TGTGCCTGGAGTTCTGCTCCCCCTAGCGGACCCTACGAGCAGTACTTC. It is translated as CAWSSAPPSGPYEQYF.

This clone has a single count. V and J are TRBV6-5 and TRBJ2-7; D is perhaps TRBD1 (5 bases). CDR1 is MNHEY, CDR2 SVGAGI, per germline. CDR3 length: 14 residues. Between the trimmed V and J ends, which lost 2 bases and 2 bases, there was a span of 10 bases. The CDR3 region has the DNA TGTGCCAGCAGTTACCGCCAGGGCCCCTACGAGCAGTACTTC. It encodes CASSYRQGPYEQYF.

The chain is built from TRBV4-1 and TRBJ1-3; unclear D gene. V dropped 1 base and J dropped 0 bases, with 13 bases sitting between them. Germline V lookup: CDR1 MGHRA, CDR2 YSYEKL. The CDR3 contains 17 residues. The CDR3 region has the DNA TGCGCCAGCAGCCAAGTTTTAGGAGTGGTCTCTGGAAACACCATATATTTT. Translated: CASSQVLGVVSGNTIYF.

The CDR3 nucleotides read TGTGCCAGCAGCCAACGGAGTGCGACCACTGAAGCTTTCTTT. This gives the protein CASSQRSATTEAFF. The genes are TRBV7-2 and TRBJ1-1, with no clear D. CDR1 is SGHTA, CDR2 FQGNSA, per germline. V lost 5 bases, J lost 4 bases, and 14 bases lay in between. This CDR3 contains 14 residues.

The chain links TRBV25-1 to TRBJ1-4; no clear D. The germline gives CDR1 MGHDK, CDR2 SYGVNS. The V end was cut by 0 bases, the J end by 7 bases, with 6 bases between. CDR3 length: 13 residues. The CDR3 region is CASSEYTTEKLFF. As DNA, the CDR3 is TGTGCCAGCAGTGAATATACAACTGAAAAACTGTTTTTT.

This chain joins TRBV6-5 and TRBJ1-4, with D maybe TRBD1 (5 bases). The germline V and J ends were trimmed by 8 bases and 4 bases, with 14 bases remaining between them. The CDR3 contains 14 residues. Germline V CDR1 and CDR2: MNHEY, SVGAGI. As DNA, the CDR3 is TGTGCCAGCCAGGGAATGGGCTTTAATGAAAAACTGTTTTTT. Translated: CASQGMGFNEKLFF.

The chain recombines TRBV12-5 with TRBJ2-5; 13 nucleotides agree with TRBD2. The germline V gene encodes CDR1 LGHNT and CDR2 FRNRAP. Trimming cost V 7 bases and J 5 bases; bases outside gene matches: 10. The CDR3 is 16 amino acids. In DNA, the CDR3 is TGTGCTAGTGTACTAGCGGGGGGGACTTCCGAGGAGACCCAGTACTTC. This codes for CASVLAGGTSEETQYF.

The genes are TRBV9 and TRBJ2-3, with 11 bases aligning to TRBD2. Germline values: CDR1 SGDLS, CDR2 YYNGEE. V lost 4 bases, J lost 1 base, and 2 bases stayed unmatched. CDR3 size: 15 residues. In DNA form, the CDR3 reads TGTGCCAGCAGCATTAGCGGGGGGGGCACAGATACGCAGTATTTT. It is translated as CASSISGGGTDTQYF.

J is TRBJ1-5 and V is TRBV18, with D maybe TRBD1 (6 bases). The germline V gene has CDR1 KGHSH and CDR2 LQKENI. The CDR3 has 16 residues. Trimming pared 3 bases from V and 6 bases from J, leaving 18 bases between. CDR3 in amino acids: CASSPGYTGQRQPQHF. The CDR3 DNA is TGTGCCAGCTCACCCGGGTACACAGGGCAGCGTCAGCCCCAGCATTTT.

The rearrangement joins TRBV6-5 to TRBJ1-3; D gene ambiguous. Looked up from germline, CDR1 is MNHEY and CDR2 is SVGAGI. The V end lost 2 bases, the J end lost 0 bases, and 5 bases lay between the germline ends. The CDR3 length is 14 residues. The CDR3 is CASSYGDSGNTIYF. Written as DNA, the CDR3 is TGTGCCAGCAGTTACGGAGACTCTGGAAACACCATATATTTT.

The genes are TRBV18 and TRBJ2-1; 7 bases are shared with TRBD1. The CDR3 loop spans 16 amino acids. The V and J ends lost 6 bases and 4 bases, in that order; junction bases with no gene match: 12. CDR1 and CDR2 (germline): KGHSH, LQKENI. CDR3 protein: CASSHRNRGYYNEQFF. DNA of the CDR3: TGTGCCAGCTCCCACCGGAACAGGGGATATTACAATGAGCAGTTCTTC.

The chain links TRBV5-1 to TRBJ1-6; D remains ambiguous. The CDR3 contains 15 residues. V shed 4 bases and J shed 3 bases, with 11 bases lying between them. Germline CDR1 reads SGHRS; CDR2 reads YFSETQ. CDR3 sequence: CASSPEADYNSPLHF. The CDR3 DNA reads as TGCGCCAGCAGCCCAGAGGCGGACTATAATTCACCCCTCCACTTT.

The rearrangement joins TRBV19 to TRBJ1-2; unclear D gene. This CDR3 is built from 13 residues. Germline loops: CDR1 LNHDA, CDR2 SQIVND (reference sequence). The V end was cut by 7 bases, the J end by 4 bases, with 13 bases between. The DNA for the CDR3 is TGTGCCAGTAATGGCAGGATAAGCTATGGCTACACCTTC. Translating it yields CASNGRISYGYTF.

This clone was counted between two and nine times. The chain couples TRBV29-1 to TRBJ1-1, with D tentatively TRBD1 (5 bases). This CDR3 has 14 residues. Looked up from germline, CDR1 is SQVTM and CDR2 is ANQGSEA. Trimming removed 5 bases from V and 3 bases from J, with 16 bases in between. CDR3 in DNA: TGCAGCGTTACCGTGCAGGGATCGGACACTGAAGCTTTCTTT. This sequence encodes CSVTVQGSDTEAFF.

The chain is built from TRBV5-5 and TRBJ1-1; unclear D gene. Between the trimmed V and J ends, which lost 4 bases and 1 base, there was a span of 14 bases. The germline CDR1 and CDR2 sequences are SGHKS and YYEKEE (reference sequence). The CDR3 sequence is 15 residues long. The CDR3 is CASSPLGGGNTEAFF. CDR3 nucleotide sequence: TGTGCCAGCAGCCCCTTAGGCGGAGGGAACACTGAAGCTTTCTTT.

The J gene is TRBJ1-1, the V gene TRBV14; D uncertain. The germline V and J ends were trimmed by 4 bases and 4 bases, with 22 bases remaining between them. This CDR3 has 17 amino acids. The V gene's germline CDR1 is SGHDN and CDR2 FVKESK. The CDR3 loop is CASSPPIERRAGTEAFF. The CDR3 DNA sequence: TGTGCCAGCAGCCCTCCCATCGAACGTAGAGCCGGCACTGAAGCTTTCTTT.

This chain uses TRBV15 with TRBJ2-3; D perhaps matches TRBD2 (6 bases). V lost 2 bases and J lost 0, with 9 bases in between. Per germline, CDR1 LNHNV and CDR2 YYDKDF (reference sequence). The CDR3 contains 15 residues. CDR3 region: CATSRRRGSTDTQYF. CDR3 in DNA: TGTGCCACCAGCAGAAGGAGGGGAAGCACAGATACGCAGTATTTT.

V usage is TRBV7-8 and J usage is TRBJ1-2, with D possibly TRBD1 on 5 matching bases. The germline V and J ends were trimmed by 6 bases and 2 bases, with 16 bases remaining between them. CDR1 SGHVS and CDR2 FQNEAQ come from the germline V gene. The CDR3 runs 15 residues. The CDR3 sequence is CASSSFPGGNYGYTF. CDR3 sequence (DNA): TGTGCCAGCAGTTCATTCCCGGGGGGAAACTATGGCTACACCTTC.